This T cell receptor (beta chain) was sequenced for a study of T cells in Graves' hyperthyroidism and ophthalmopathy. Study context: Specimen type is peripheral blood, collected at initial diagnosis prior to any treatment.

The source material, RNA transcripts, was used to amplify TCR beta CDR3 regions. The TCR CDR3 was amplified in a first-round RT-PCR using the HTBI primer set. TCRdb analysed the multiplex PCR reads with MiXCR anew, one entry per CDR3 protein. The sample includes about 530,000 distinct CDR3 sequences, approximately 17% of them seen just once. Uncontrolled infection, other autoimmune disease, pregnancy or lactation disqualified patients from enrolment. The germline CDR1 and CDR2 sequences are MGHRA and YSYEKL. The CDR3 totals 17 residues. Worth noting for this clonotype: A much larger clone sits a single nucleotide away, making a read error possible.

The TCR originated in a woman aged 18 to 35 with Graves' ophthalmopathy. Sequenced input: blood. The chain combines TRBV4-1 with TRBJ2-1, with D hard to call. The DNA end favors TRBJ2-7, so the J call may be wrong. The DNA of the CDR3 is TGCGCCAGCAGCCAAGTAGGAAGTCCCCTATCCTACAATGAGCAGTACTTC. Its protein is CASSQVGSPLSYNEQYF.